This TCR beta chain was captured by sequencing in a study of blood T cell repertoires in COVID-19. The protocol was immunoSEQ multiplex PCR, while the TCRdb copy is restricted to in-frame clones and leaves out a portion. This sample has hundreds of thousands of clones; approximately 91% occur once, and the top ten carry approximately 13%. The V and J ends lost 3 bases and 0 bases, in that order; junction bases with no gene match: 3. The CDR3 loop spans 16 amino acids. The germline CDR1 and CDR2 sequences are KGHSH and LQKENI. The V call is TRBV18, the J call TRBJ1-4, with 8 bases lining up with TRBD1. This sequence was found in a woman between 55 and 75 years old with acute or convalescent COVID-19. Material: peripheral blood. Here the CDR3 reads CASSPADRATNEKLFF. DNA for the CDR3: TGTGCCAGCTCACCCGCGGACAGGGCAACTAATGAAAAACTGTTTTTT.